Here is one T cell receptor beta chain with its context. Its matching antigen is unknown. This CDR3 comprises 14 residues. This record comes from a study of blood T cells in healthy people across ages. Study-wide points: Strong correlation was found linking TCR beta diversity to naive T cell percentage. CMV infection status of these donors was not known.

The individuals who served as donors were healthy Caucasians living in Russia, aged about 6 to 100. A sample-barcoded 5' primer and a J-beta primer mix were used in a second PCR of roughly 7 to 12 cycles. TCRdb analysed the 5' RACE reads with MiXCR anew, one entry per CDR3 protein. This table holds about 1,600,000 distinct CDR3 sequences, approximately 42% found once. Material: blood. The origin of this receptor is a woman in her late teens or twenties in good health. The chain joins TRBV12-3 or TRBV12-4 to TRBJ2-5, with 12 bases lining up with TRBD2. The J call may be wrong; the DNA end is better matched by TRBJ2-7. The CDR3 bases are TGTGCCAGCAGTCCTCGGACTAGCGGGACCGAGCAGTACTTC. Its protein is CASSPRTSGTEQYF.